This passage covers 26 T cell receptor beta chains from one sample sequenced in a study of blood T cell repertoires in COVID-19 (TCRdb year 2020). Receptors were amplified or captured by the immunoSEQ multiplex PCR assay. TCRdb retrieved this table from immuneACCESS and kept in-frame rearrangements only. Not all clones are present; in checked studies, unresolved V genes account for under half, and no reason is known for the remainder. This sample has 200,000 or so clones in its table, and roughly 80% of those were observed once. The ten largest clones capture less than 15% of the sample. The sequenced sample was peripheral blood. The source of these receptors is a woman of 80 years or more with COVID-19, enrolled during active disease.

The CDR3 bases are TGTGCCAGCAGCCTCCTTTCGGTATCTAATGAGCAGTTCTTC. Protein: CASSLLSVSNEQFF. The chain is built from TRBV11-2 and TRBJ2-1; the D is unclear. The germline gives CDR1 SGHAT, CDR2 FQNNGV. The CDR3 loop spans 14 amino acids. V was shortened by 5 bases and J by 7 bases, with 15 bases between the two germline ends.

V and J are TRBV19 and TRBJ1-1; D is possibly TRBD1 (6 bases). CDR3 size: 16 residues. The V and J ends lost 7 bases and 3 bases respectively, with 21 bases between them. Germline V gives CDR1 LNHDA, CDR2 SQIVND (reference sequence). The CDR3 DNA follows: TGTGCCAGTAACGATGCGCAGGGGAGAGGACACACTGAAGCTTTCTTT. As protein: CASNDAQGRGHTEAFF.

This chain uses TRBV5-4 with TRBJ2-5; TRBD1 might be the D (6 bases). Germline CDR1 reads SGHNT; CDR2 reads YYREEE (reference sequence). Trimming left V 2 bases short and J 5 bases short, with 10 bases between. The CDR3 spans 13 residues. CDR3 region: CASSFEGVETQYF. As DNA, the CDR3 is TGTGCCAGCAGCTTCGAGGGGGTTGAGACCCAGTACTTC.

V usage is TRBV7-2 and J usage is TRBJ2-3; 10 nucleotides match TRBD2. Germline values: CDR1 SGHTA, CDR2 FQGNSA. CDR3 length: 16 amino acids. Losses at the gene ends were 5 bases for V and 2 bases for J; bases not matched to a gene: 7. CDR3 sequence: CASSRFGTSATDTQYF. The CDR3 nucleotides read TGTGCCAGCAGCCGTTTCGGGACTAGCGCCACAGATACGCAGTATTTT.

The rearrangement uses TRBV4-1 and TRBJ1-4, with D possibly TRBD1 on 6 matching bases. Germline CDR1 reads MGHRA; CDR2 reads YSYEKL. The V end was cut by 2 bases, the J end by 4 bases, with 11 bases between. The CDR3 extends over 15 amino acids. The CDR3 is CASSQPGADNEKLFF. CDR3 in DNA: TGCGCCAGCAGCCAACCAGGGGCGGATAATGAAAAACTGTTTTTT.

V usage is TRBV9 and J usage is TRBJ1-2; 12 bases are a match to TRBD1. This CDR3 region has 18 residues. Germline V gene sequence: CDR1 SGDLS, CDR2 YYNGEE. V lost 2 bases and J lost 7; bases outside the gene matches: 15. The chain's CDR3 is CASSVPFGRGQGAAGYTF. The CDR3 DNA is TGTGCCAGCAGCGTCCCCTTCGGTCGGGGACAGGGGGCTGCTGGCTACACCTTC.

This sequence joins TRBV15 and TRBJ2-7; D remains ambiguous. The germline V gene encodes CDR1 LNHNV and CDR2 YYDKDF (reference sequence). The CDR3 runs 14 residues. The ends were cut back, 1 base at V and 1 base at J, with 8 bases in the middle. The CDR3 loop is CATSRGPFSYEQYF. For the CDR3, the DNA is TGTGCCACCAGCAGAGGGCCCTTTTCCTACGAGCAGTACTTC.

The CDR3 nucleotides are TGTGCCAGCAGTTTAAGGGTGGGACTAGCGGGAACAGATACGCAGTATTTT. The encoded protein is CASSLRVGLAGTDTQYF. V usage is TRBV27 and J usage is TRBJ2-3; 13 bases match TRBD2. Germline values: CDR1 MNHEY, CDR2 SMNVEV (reference sequence). This CDR3 region has 17 residues. The V segment lost 2 bases and the J segment 3 bases; nucleotides outside the gene matches: 5.

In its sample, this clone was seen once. DNA for the CDR3: TGTGCCAGCAGCTTGTTAGCTGATTCCGAGCAGTACTTC. Translating gives CASSLLADSEQYF. This rearrangement joins TRBV5-4 to TRBJ2-7; D gene uncertain. The CDR3 runs to 13 residues. Trimming took off 1 base at V and 6 bases at J, with 11 bases between the two ends. Germline values: CDR1 SGHNT, CDR2 YYREEE (reference sequence).

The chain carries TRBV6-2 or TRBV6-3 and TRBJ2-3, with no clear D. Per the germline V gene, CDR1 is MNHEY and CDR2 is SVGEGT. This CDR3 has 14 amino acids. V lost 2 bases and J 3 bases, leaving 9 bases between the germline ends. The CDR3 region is CASSYASATDTQYF. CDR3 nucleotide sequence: TGTGCCAGCAGTTACGCGTCCGCGACAGATACGCAGTATTTT.

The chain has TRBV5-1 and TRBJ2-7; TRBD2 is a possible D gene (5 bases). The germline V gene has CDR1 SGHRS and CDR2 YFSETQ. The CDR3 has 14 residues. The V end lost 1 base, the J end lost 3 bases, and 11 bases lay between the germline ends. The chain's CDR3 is CASSLRLNYYEQYF. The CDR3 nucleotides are TGCGCCAGCAGCTTGAGACTAAATTACTACGAGCAGTACTTC.

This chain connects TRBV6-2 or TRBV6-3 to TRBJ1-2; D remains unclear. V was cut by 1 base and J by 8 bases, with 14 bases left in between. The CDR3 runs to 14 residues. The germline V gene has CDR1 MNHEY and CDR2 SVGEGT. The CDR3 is CASSYLATGQGYTF. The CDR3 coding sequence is TGTGCCAGCAGTTACTTAGCCACCGGCCAGGGCTACACCTTC.

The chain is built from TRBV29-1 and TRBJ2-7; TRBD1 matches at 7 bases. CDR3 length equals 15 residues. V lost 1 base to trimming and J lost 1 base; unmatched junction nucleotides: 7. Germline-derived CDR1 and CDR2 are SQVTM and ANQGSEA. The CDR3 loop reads CSVEVYRGKSYEQYF. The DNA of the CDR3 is TGCAGCGTTGAAGTATACAGGGGTAAATCCTACGAGCAGTACTTC.

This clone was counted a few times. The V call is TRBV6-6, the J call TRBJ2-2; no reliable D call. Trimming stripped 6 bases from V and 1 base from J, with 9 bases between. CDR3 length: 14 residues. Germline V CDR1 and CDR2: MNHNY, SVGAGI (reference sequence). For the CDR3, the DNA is TGTGCCAGCAGAAAACAGATGAACACCGGGGAGCTGTTTTTT. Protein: CASRKQMNTGELFF.

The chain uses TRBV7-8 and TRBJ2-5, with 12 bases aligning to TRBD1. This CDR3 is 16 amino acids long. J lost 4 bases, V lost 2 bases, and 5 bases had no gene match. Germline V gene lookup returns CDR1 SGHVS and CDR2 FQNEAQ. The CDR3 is CASSLPGTGGGETQYF. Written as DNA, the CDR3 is TGTGCCAGCAGCTTACCCGGGACAGGGGGCGGAGAGACCCAGTACTTC.

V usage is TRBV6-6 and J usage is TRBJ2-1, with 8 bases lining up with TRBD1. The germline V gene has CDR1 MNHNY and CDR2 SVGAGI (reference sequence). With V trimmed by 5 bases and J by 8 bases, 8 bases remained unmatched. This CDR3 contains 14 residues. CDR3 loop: CASSRPGGKDEQFF. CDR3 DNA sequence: TGTGCCAGCAGTCGACCAGGGGGCAAAGATGAGCAGTTCTTC.

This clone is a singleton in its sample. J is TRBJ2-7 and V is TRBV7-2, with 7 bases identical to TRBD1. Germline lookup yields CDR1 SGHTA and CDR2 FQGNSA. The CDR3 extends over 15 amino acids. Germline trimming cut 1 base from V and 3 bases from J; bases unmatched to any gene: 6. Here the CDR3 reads CASSLGSAGGYEQYF. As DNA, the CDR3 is TGTGCCAGCAGCTTAGGGTCCGCAGGGGGCTACGAGCAGTACTTC.

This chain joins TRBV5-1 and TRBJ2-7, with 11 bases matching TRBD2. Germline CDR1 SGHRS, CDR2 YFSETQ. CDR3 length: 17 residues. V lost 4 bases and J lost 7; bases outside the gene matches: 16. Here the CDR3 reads CASSRAQLAGALGEQYF. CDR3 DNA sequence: TGCGCCAGCAGCCGGGCTCAACTAGCGGGGGCCCTGGGGGAGCAGTACTTC.

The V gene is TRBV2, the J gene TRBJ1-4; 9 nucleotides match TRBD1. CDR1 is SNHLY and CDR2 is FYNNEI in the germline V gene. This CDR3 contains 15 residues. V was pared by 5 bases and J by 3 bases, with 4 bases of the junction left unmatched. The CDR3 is CASSPWTGANEKLFF. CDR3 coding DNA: TGTGCCAGCAGTCCCTGGACAGGGGCTAATGAAAAACTGTTTTTT.

The CDR3 DNA sequence: TGTGCCAGCAGCCCAGCCTCGGGGAGCTCCTACGAGCAGTACTTC. Its protein is CASSPASGSSYEQYF. This chain links TRBV4-2 with TRBJ2-7; tentatively, D is TRBD2 (5 bases). Germline-derived CDR1 and CDR2 are LGHNA and YNFKEQ. V was trimmed by 4 bases and J by 0 bases, leaving 13 bases between them. The CDR3 has 15 amino acids.

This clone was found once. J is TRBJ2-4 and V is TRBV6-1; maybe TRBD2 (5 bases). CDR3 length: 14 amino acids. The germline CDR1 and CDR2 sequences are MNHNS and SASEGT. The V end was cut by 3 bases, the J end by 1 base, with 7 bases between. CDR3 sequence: CASSEEVAKNIQYF. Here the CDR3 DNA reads TGTGCCAGCAGTGAGGAGGTGGCCAAAAACATTCAGTACTTC.

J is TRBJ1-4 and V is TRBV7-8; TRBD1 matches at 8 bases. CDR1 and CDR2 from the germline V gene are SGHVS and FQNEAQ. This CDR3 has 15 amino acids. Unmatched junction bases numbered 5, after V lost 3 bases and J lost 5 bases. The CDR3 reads CASSFGTGQNEKLFF. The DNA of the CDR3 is TGTGCCAGCAGCTTCGGGACAGGCCAGAATGAAAAACTGTTTTTT.

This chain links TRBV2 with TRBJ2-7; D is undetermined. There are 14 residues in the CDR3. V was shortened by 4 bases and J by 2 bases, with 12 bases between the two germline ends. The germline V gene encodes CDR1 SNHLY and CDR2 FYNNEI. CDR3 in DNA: TGTGCCAGCAGTGCTAGTCGAGTGGCCTACGAGCAGTACTTC. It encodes CASSASRVAYEQYF.

The CDR3 loop is CSASVAGAVNTGELFF. As DNA, the CDR3 is TGCAGTGCTAGTGTAGCGGGGGCCGTGAACACCGGGGAGCTGTTTTTT. The chain joins TRBV20-1 to TRBJ2-2; 9 bases line up with TRBD2. The CDR3 consists of 16 residues. J was trimmed by 1 base and V by 3 bases; bases with no gene match: 6. In germline, CDR1 is DFQATT, CDR2 SNEGSKA (reference sequence).

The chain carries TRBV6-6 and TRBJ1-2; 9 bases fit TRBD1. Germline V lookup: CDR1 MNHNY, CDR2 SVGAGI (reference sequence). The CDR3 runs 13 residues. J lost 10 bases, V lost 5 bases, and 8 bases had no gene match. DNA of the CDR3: TGTGCCAGCAGTCGGGACAGGGAGAATTTCTACACCTTC. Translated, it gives CASSRDRENFYTF.

This CDR3 reads CASTARVWEFDYGYTF. The DNA of the CDR3 is TGTGCCAGTACCGCGCGAGTGTGGGAGTTCGACTATGGCTACACCTTC. J is TRBJ1-2 and V is TRBV19; D gene unclear. CDR3 size: 16 residues. Per germline, CDR1 LNHDA and CDR2 SQIVND (reference sequence). With 7 bases removed from V and 3 bases from J, the gap between germline ends came to 21 bases.